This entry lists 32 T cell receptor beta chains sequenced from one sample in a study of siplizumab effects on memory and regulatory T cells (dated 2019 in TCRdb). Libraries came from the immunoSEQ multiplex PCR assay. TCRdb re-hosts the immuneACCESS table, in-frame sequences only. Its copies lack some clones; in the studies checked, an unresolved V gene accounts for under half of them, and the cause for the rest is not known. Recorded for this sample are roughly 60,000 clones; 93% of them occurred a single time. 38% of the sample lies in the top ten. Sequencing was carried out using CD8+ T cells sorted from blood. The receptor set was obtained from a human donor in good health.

This CDR3 reads CASSAPGIGNTEAFF. The CDR3 nucleotides are TGTGCCAGCAGTGCCCCGGGGATTGGGAACACTGAAGCTTTCTTT. This chain uses TRBV25-1 with TRBJ1-1; no clear D. The germline gives CDR1 MGHDK, CDR2 SYGVNS. This CDR3 is 15 amino acids long. V lost 4 bases and J 1 base, leaving 13 bases between the germline ends. Looking up the rest from reference TRBV25-1 and TRBJ1-1 gives the full variable domain: EADIYQTPRYLVIGTGKKITLECSQTMGHDKMYWYQQDPGMELHLIHYSYGVNSTEKGDLSSESTVSRIRTEHFPLTLESARPSHTSQYLCASSAPGIGNTEAFFGQGTRLTVV.

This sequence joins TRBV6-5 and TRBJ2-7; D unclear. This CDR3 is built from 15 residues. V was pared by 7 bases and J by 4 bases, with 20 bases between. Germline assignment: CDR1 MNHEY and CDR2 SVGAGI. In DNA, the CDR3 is TGTGCCAGCATGGGCTTAGGGTGGACGGATTACGAGCAGTACTTC. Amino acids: CASMGLGWTDYEQYF.

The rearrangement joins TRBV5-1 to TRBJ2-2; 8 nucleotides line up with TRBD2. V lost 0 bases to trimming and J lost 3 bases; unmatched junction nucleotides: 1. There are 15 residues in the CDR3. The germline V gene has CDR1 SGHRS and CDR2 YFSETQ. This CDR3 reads CASSLELADTGELFF. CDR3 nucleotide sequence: TGCGCCAGCAGCTTGGAACTAGCGGACACCGGGGAGCTGTTTTTT.

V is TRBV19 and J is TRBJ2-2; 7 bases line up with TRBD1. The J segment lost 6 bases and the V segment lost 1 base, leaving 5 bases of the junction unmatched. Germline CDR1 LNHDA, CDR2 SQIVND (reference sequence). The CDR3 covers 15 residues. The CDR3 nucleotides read TGTGCCAGTAGTATAGGGGCAGGGGGTGCCGGGGAGCTGTTTTTT. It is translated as CASSIGAGGAGELFF.

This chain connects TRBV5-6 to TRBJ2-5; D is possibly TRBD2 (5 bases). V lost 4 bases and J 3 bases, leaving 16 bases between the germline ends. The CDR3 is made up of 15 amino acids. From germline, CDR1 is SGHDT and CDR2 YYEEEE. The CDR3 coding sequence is TGTGCCAGCAGCATATTCCTAACTAGGAAAGAGACCCAGTACTTC. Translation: CASSIFLTRKETQYF.

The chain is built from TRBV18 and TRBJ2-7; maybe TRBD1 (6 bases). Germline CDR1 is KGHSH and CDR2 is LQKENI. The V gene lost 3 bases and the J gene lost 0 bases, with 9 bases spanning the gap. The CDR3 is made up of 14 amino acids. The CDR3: CASSPSTGSYEQYF. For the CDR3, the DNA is TGTGCCAGCTCACCCTCGACAGGCTCCTACGAGCAGTACTTC.

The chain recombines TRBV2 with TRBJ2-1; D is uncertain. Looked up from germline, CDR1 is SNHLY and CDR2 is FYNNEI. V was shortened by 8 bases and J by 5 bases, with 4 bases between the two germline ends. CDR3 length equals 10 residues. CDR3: CASRNNEQFF. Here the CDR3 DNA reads TGTGCCAGCCGGAACAATGAGCAGTTCTTC. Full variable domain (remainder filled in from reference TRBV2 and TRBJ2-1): EPEVTQTPSHQVTQMGQEVILRCVPISNHLYFYWYRQILGQKVEFLVSFYNNEISEKSEIFDDQFSVERPDGSNFTLKIRSTKLEDSAMYFCASRNNEQFFGPGTRLTVL.

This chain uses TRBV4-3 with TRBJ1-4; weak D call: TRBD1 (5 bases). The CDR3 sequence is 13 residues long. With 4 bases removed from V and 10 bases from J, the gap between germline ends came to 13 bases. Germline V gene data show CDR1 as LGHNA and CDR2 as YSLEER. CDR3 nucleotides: TGCGCCAGCAGCCCCACCCAGGGCGGAAAACTGTTTTTT. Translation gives CASSPTQGGKLFF.

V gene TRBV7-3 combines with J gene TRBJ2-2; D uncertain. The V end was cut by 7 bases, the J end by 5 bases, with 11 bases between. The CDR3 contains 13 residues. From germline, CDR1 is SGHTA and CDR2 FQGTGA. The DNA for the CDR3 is TGTGCCAGCACCCCTGGTGTGACCGGGGAGCTGTTTTTT. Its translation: CASTPGVTGELFF. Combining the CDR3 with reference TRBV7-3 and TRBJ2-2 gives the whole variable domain GAGVSQTPSNKVTEKGKYVELRCDPISGHTALYWYRQSLGQGPEFLIYFQGTGAADDSGLPNDRFFAVRPEGSVSTLKIQRTERGDSAVYLCASTPGVTGELFFGEGSRLTVL.

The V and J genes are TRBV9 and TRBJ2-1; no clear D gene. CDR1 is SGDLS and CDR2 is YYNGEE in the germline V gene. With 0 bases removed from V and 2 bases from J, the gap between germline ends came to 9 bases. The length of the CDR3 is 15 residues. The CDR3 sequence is CASSVGGFPYNEQFF. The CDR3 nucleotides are TGTGCCAGCAGCGTAGGTGGCTTCCCCTACAATGAGCAGTTCTTC.

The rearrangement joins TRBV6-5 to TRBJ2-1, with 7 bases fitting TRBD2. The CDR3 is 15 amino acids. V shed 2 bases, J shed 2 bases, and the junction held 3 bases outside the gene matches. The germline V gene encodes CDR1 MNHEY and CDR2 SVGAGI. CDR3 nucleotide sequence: TGTGCCAGCAGTTACACGGGAGGACCCTACAATGAGCAGTTCTTC. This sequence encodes CASSYTGGPYNEQFF.

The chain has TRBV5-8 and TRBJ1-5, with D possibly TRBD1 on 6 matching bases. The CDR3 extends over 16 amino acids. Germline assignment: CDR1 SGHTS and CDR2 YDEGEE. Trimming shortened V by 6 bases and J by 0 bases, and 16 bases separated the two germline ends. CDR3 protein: CASTVQGTRSNQPQHF. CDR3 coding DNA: TGTGCCAGCACCGTACAGGGCACGCGTAGCAATCAGCCCCAGCATTTT.

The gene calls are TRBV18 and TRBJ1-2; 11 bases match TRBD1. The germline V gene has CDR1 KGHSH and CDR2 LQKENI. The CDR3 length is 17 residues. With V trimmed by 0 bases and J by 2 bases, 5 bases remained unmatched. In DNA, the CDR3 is TGTGCCAGCTCACCACCTACAAGGACAGGGGGCAACTATGGCTACACCTTC. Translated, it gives CASSPPTRTGGNYGYTF.

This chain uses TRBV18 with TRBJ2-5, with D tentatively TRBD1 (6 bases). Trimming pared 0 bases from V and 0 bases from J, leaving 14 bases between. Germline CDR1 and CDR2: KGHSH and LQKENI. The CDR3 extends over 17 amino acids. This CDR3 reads CASSPPDRSWYQETQYF. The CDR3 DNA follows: TGTGCCAGCTCACCACCTGACAGGAGCTGGTACCAAGAGACCCAGTACTTC.

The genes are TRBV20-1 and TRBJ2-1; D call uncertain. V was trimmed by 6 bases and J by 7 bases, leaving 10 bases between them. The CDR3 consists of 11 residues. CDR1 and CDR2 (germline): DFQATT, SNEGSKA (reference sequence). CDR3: CSALQANEQFF. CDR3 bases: TGCAGTGCCCTCCAAGCGAATGAGCAGTTCTTC.

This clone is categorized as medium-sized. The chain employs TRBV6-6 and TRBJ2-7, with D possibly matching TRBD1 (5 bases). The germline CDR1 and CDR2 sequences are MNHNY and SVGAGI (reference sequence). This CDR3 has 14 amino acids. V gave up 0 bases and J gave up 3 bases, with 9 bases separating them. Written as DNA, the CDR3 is TGTGCCAGCAGTTACTCGGCAGACAGCTACGAGCAGTACTTC. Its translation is CASSYSADSYEQYF.

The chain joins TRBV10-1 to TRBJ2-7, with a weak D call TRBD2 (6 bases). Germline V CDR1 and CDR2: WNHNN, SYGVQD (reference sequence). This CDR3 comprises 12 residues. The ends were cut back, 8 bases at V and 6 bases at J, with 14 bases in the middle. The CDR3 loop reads CASGDSLGEQYF. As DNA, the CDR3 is TGCGCCAGCGGGGACTCGTTGGGCGAGCAGTACTTC.

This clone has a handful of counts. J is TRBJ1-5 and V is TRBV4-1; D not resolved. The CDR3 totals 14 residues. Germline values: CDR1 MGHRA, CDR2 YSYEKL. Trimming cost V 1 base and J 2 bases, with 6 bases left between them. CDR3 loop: CASSQVRGNQPQHF. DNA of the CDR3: TGCGCCAGCAGCCAAGTTAGGGGCAATCAGCCCCAGCATTTT.

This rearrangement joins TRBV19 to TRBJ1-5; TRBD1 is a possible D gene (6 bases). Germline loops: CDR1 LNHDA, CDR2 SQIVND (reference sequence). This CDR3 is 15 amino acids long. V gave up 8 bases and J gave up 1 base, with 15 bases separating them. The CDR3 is CASRPIGQSNQPQHF. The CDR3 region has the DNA TGTGCCAGTCGCCCAATTGGACAGAGCAATCAGCCCCAGCATTTT.

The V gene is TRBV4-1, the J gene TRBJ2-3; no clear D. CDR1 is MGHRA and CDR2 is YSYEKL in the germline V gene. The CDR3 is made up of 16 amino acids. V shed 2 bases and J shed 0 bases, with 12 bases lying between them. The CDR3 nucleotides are TGCGCCAGCAGCCAATCAATTTACGATAGCACAGATACGCAGTATTTT. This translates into CASSQSIYDSTDTQYF.

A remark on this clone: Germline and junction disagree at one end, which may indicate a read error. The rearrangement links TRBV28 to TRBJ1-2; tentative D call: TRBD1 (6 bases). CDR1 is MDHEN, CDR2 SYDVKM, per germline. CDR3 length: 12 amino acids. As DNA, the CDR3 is TGTGCCAGCAGAACGGGACAAGGTCTAACTAACTTC. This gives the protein CASRTGQGLTNF.

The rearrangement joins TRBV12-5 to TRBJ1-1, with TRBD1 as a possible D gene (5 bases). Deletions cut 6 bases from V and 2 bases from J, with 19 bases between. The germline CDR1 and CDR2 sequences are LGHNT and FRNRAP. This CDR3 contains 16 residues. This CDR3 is CASGGRKDSLNTEAFF. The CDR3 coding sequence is TGTGCTAGTGGCGGACGAAAAGACAGCCTAAACACTGAAGCTTTCTTT.

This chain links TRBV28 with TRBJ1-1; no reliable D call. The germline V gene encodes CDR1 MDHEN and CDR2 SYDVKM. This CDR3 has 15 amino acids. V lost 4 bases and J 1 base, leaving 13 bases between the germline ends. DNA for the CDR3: TGTGCCAGCAGTTACCCTGTGGAGGCGAACACTGAAGCTTTCTTT. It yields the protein CASSYPVEANTEAFF.

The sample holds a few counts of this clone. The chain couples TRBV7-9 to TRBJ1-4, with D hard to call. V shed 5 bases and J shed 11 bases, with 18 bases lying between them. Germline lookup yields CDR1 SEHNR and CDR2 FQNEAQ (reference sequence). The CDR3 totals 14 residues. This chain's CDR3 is CASSQDGVGVKLFF. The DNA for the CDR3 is TGTGCCAGCAGCCAAGATGGGGTCGGGGTGAAACTGTTTTTT.

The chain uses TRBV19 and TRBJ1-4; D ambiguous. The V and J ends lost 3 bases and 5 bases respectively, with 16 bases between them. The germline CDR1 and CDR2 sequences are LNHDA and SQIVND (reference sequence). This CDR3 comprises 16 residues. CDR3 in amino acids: CASSIYSPIQNEKLFF. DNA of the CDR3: TGTGCCAGTAGTATCTACAGCCCGATACAGAATGAAAAACTGTTTTTT.

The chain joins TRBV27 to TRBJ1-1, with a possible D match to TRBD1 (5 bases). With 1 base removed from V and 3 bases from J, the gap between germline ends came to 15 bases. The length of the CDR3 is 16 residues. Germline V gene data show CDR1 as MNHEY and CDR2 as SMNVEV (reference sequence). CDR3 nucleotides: TGTGCCAGCAGTTTATTGGGACGGGACGTGGACACTGAAGCTTTCTTT. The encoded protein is CASSLLGRDVDTEAFF.

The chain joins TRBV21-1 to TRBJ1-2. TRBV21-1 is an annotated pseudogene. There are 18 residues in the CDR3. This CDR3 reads CASSKDVGPAGPNYGYTF. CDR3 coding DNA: TGTGCCAGCAGCAAAGATGTAGGGCCGGCCGGACCTAACTATGGCTACACCTTC.

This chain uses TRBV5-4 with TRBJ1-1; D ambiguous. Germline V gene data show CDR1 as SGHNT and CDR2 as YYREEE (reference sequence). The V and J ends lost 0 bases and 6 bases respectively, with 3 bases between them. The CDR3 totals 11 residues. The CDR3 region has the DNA TGTGCCAGCAGCTTGGCGGCTGAAGCTTTCTTT. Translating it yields CASSLAAEAFF. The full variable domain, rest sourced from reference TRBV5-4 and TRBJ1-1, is ETGVTQSPTHLIKTRGQQVTLRCSSQSGHNTVSWYQQALGQGPQFIFQYYREEENGRGNFPPRFSGLQFPNYSSELNVNALELDDSALYLCASSLAAEAFFGQGTRLTVV.

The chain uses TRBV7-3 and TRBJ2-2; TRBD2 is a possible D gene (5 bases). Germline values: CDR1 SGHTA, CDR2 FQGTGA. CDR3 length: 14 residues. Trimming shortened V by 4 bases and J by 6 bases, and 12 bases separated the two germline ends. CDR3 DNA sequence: TGTGCCAGCAGCTCCTGGACTGGGGCCGGGGAGCTGTTTTTT. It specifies CASSSWTGAGELFF.

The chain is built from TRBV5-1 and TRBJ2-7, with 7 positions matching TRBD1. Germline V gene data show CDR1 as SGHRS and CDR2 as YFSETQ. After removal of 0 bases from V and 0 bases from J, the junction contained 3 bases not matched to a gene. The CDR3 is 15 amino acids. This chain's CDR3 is CASSLVQGPSYEQYF. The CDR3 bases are TGCGCCAGCAGCTTGGTACAGGGGCCCTCCTACGAGCAGTACTTC.

The CDR3 bases are TGTGCCAGCAGCCCGGGACTAGCCGGGGAGCTGTTTTTT. This encodes CASSPGLAGELFF. The chain uses TRBV27 and TRBJ2-2; 8 nucleotides line up with TRBD2. Germline assignment: CDR1 MNHEY and CDR2 SMNVEV (reference sequence). The CDR3 totals 13 residues. Trimming took 6 bases from V and 6 from J; bases not matched to a gene: 3.

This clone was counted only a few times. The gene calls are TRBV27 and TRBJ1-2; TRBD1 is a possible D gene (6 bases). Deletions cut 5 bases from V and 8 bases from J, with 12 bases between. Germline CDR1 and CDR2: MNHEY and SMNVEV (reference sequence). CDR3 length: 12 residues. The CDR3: CASSDRSGGYTF. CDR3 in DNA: TGTGCCAGCAGTGACAGGTCCGGGGGCTACACCTTC.